This TCR beta chain was identified in a study of T-cell reconstitution after alpha-beta-depleted transplantation in children. This clonotype was observed a handful of times. Its antigen is undetermined. Preparation of the TCRbeta library involved a method that used unique molecular identifiers. TCRdb re-called the PCR reads with MiXCR, one entry per CDR3 protein. The data show 81,000 or so distinct CDR3 sequences, around 16% seen once. The study's findings and limits: When one year had passed after transplant, most T-cell counts and diversity came from newly produced T cells. In patients about two months after transplant, alpha-beta T cells reportedly arose from several hundred expanded graft clones. Day-60 TCRbeta diversity that was high in some patients was derived from surviving recipient T cells and thymic progenitors.

This specimen consisted of PBMCs, mostly from graft donor cells, obtained 180 days after TCRalphabeta/CD19-depleted stem cell transplant. The origin of this receptor is a male patient aged 2-15 years who had a stem cell transplant for acute lymphoblastic leukemia, so the T cells may come from the graft donor.

Written as DNA, the CDR3 is TGTGCCAGCAATGGTCATTACCCCTACGAGCAGTACTTC. Translating it yields CASNGHYPYEQYF. The chain recombines TRBV27 with TRBJ2-7; D gene uncertain. Germline V CDR1 and CDR2: MNHEY, SMNVEV (reference sequence). The V end lost 7 bases, the J end lost 2 bases, and 12 bases lay between the germline ends. This CDR3 is built from 13 residues.